What follows is one T cell receptor (beta chain) and its context. Its antigen is as yet unknown. A J-beta primer mix and a sample-barcoded 5' primer were used in a second PCR of about 7 to 12 cycles. Each of the cDNA molecules was tagged by a template-switch adaptor with 12 random nucleotides. TCRdb processed the 5' RACE reads anew with MiXCR; each CDR3 protein has one entry. This repertoire shows about 1.6 million distinct CDR3 sequences, around 35% found once; its top ten account for approximately 11%. The source of the sample is a study of blood T cells in healthy people across ages. About the study: When template switching was applied, about one barcoded beta molecule was captured per two T cells. Study-level findings and limits: Diversity estimates from one million T cells were considered underestimates.

The germline CDR1 and CDR2 sequences are DFQATT and SNEGSKA (reference sequence). The CDR3 spans 17 residues. With 3 bases clipped from V and 0 bases from J, the junction kept 12 bases outside the gene matches. The sequence was collected from a woman aged 25 to 39 in good health. The chain is built from TRBV20-1 and TRBJ2-5; 8 bases align to TRBD1. Sequenced sample: blood. CDR3 amino acids: CSASLAGGAGYQETQYF. In DNA form, the CDR3 reads TGCAGTGCTAGTCTGGCAGGGGGCGCGGGGTACCAAGAGACCCAGTACTTC.